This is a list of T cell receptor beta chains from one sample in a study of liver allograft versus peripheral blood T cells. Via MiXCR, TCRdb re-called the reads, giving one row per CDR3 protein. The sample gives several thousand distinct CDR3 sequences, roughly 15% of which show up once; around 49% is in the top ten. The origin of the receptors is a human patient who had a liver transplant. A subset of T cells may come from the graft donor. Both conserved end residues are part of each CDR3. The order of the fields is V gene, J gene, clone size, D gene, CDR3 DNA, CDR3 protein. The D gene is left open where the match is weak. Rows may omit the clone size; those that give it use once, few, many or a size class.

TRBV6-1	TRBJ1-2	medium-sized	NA	TGTGCCAGCAGTGCCCGACAGAATAACTATGGCTACACCTTC	CASSARQNNYGYTF
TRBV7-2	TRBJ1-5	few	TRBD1	TGTGCCAGCAGCTTGTCTTGGGAGGACAGGGGTATTCAGCCCCAGCATTTT	CASSLSWEDRGIQPQHF
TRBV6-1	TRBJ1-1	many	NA	TGTGCCAGCAGTGAAGCGACGGCGGAGAGTCTGAACACTGAAGCTTTCTTT	CASSEATAESLNTEAFF
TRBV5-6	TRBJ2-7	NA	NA	TGTGCCAGCAGCTTGAACGCAGGGGCCGGCGAGCAGTACTTC	CASSLNAGAGEQYF
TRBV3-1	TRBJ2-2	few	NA	TGTGCCAGCAGCCAAGGGGAACTTAGCGCGAACACCGGGGAGCTGTTTTTT	CASSQGELSANTGELFF
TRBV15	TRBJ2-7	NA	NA	TGTGCCACCAGCAAACAGGGAGGCTACGAGCAGTACTTC	CATSKQGGYEQYF
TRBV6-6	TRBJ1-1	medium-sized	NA	TGTGCCAGCAGTGACCAGGGATACACTGAAGCTTTCTTT	CASSDQGYTEAFF
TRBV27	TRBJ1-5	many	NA	TGTGCCAGCAGTTTATCGATGTCATTTCAAAATAGCAATCAGCCCCAGCATTTT	CASSLSMSFQNSNQPQHF
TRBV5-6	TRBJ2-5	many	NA	TGTGCCAGCAGCCAAAACCAGGAGGAGACCCAGTACTTC	CASSQNQEETQYF
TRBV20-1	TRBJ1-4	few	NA	TGCAGTGCTAGAGGCATTCCGGGTTATGGTGAAAAACTGTTTTTT	CSARGIPGYGEKLFF
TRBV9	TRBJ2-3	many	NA	TGTGCCAGCAGCGTATACGGAGGGAGCACAGATACGCAGTATTTT	CASSVYGGSTDTQYF
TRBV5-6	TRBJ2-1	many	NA	TGTGCCAGCAGCTTTCCGACCGGGCATGAGCAGTTCTTC	CASSFPTGHEQFF
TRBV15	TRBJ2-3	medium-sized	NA	TGTGCCACCAGCCGAGGGACCCCCGGCGATACGCAGTATTTT	CATSRGTPGDTQYF
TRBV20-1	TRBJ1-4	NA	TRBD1	TGCAGTGCTAGCGGGACAGGGGTCGATGAAAAACTGTTTTTT	CSASGTGVDEKLFF
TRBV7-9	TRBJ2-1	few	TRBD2	TGTGCCAGCAGCTTCACTAGCGGGGGGTTAAATGAGCAGTTCTTC	CASSFTSGGLNEQFF
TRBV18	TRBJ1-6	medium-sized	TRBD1	TGTGCCAGCTCACCGAACAGGGGGAGCTCCTATAATTCACCCCTCCACTTT	CASSPNRGSSYNSPLHF